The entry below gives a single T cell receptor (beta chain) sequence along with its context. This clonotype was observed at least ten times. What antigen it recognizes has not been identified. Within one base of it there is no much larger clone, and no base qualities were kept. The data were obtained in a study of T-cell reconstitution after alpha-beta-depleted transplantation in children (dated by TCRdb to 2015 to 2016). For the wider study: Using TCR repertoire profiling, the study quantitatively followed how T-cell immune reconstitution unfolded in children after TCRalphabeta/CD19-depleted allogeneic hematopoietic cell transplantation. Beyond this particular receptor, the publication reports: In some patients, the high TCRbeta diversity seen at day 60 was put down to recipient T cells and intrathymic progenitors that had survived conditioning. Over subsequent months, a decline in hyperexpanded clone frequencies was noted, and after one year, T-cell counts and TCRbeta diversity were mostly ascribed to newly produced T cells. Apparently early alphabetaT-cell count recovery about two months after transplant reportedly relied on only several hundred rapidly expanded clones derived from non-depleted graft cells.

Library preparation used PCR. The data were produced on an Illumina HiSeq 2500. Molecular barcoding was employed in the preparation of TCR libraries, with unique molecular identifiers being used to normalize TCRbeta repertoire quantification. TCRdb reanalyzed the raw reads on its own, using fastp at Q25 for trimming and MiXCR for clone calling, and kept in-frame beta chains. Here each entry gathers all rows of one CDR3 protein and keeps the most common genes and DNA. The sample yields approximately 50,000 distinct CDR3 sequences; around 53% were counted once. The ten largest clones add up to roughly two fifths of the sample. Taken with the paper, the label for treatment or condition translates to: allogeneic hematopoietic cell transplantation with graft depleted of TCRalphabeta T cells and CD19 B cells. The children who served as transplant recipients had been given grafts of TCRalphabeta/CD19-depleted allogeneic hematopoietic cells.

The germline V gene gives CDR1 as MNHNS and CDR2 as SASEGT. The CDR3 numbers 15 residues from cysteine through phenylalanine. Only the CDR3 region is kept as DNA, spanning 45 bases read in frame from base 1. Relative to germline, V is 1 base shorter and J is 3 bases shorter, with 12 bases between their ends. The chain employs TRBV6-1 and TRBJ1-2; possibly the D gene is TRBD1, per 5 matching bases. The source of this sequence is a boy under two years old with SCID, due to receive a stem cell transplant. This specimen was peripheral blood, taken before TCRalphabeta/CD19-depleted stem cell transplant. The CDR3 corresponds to CASSEVHPGHYGYTF. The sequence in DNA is TGTGCCAGCAGTGAAGTCCACCCAGGGCACTATGGCTACACCTTC.